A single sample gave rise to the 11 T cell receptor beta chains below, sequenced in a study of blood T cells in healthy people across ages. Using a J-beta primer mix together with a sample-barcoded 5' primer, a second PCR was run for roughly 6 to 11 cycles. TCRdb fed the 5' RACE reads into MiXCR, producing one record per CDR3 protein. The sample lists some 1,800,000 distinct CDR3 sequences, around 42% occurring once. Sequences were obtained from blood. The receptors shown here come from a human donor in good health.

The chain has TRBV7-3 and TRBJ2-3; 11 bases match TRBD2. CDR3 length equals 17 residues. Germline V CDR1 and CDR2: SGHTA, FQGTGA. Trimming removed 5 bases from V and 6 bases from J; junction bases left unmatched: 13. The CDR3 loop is CASSADHLAGGMDTQYF. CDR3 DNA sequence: TGTGCCAGCAGCGCCGACCATTTAGCGGGGGGGATGGATACGCAGTATTTT.

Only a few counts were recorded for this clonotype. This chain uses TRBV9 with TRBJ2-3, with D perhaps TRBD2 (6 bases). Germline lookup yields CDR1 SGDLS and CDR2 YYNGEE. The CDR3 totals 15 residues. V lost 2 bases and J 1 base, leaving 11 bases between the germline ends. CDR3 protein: CASSVQGGGTDTQYF. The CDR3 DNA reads TGTGCCAGCAGCGTCCAGGGCGGGGGCACAGATACGCAGTATTTT.

The chain's CDR3 is CSVVVYEQYF. The DNA for the CDR3 is TGCAGCGTTGTTGTGTACGAGCAGTACTTC. V usage is TRBV29-1 and J usage is TRBJ2-7; D remains ambiguous. This CDR3 is 10 amino acids long. Trimming shortened V by 4 bases and J by 4 bases, and 5 bases separated the two germline ends. CDR1 is SQVTM, CDR2 ANQGSEA, per germline.

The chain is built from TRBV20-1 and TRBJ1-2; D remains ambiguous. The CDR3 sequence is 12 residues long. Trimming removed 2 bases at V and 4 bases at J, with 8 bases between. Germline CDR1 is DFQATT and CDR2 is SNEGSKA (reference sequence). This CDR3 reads CSARQERYGYTF. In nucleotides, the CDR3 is TGCAGTGCTAGACAGGAGCGCTATGGCTACACCTTC.

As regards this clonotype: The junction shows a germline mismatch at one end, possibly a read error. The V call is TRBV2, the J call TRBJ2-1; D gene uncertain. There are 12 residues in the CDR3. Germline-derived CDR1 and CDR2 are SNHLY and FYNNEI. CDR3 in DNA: TGTGCCAGCAGTGAGTCCTTCAATGAGCAGTTCTTC. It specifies CASSESFNEQFF.

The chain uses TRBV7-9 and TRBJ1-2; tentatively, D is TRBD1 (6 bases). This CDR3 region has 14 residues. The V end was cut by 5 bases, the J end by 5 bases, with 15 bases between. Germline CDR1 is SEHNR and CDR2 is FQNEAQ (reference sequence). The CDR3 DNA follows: TGTGCCAGCAGCCCCCCACGGGACACGTATGGCTACACCTTC. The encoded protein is CASSPPRDTYGYTF.

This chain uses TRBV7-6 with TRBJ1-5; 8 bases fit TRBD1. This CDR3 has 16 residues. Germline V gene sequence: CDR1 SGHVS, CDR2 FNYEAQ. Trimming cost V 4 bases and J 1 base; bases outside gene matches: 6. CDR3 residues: CASSSTRGPSNQPQHF. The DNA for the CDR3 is TGTGCCAGCAGCTCAACCAGGGGGCCAAGCAATCAGCCCCAGCATTTT.

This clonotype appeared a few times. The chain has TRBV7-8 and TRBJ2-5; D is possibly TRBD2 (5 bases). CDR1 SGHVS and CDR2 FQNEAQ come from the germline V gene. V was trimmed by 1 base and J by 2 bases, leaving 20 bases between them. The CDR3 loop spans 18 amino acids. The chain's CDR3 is CASSLVWTGSPRQETQYF. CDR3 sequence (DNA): TGTGCCAGCAGCTTAGTATGGACGGGGTCGCCTCGTCAAGAGACCCAGTACTTC.

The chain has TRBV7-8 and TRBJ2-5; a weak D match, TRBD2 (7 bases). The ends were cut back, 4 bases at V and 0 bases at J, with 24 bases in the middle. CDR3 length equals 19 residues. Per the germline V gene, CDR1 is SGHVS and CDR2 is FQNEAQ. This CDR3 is CASSSMGALLRGYQETQYF. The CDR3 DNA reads TGTGCCAGCAGCTCAATGGGGGCTTTGTTGCGGGGGTACCAAGAGACCCAGTACTTC.

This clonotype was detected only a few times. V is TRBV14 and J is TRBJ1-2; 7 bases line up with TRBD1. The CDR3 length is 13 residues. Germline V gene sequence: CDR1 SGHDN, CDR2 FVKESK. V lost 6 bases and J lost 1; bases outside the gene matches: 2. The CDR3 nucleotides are TGTGCCAGCAGGGGGGACAGTAACTATGGCTACACCTTC. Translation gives CASRGDSNYGYTF.

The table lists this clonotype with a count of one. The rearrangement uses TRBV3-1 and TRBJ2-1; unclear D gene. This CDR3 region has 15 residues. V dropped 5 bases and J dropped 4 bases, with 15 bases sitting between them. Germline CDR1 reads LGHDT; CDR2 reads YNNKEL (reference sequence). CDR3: CASSSPGPGYNEQFF. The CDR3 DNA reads TGTGCCAGCAGCTCACCCGGCCCCGGGTACAATGAGCAGTTCTTC.